The T cell receptor beta chain under discussion was sequenced for a study of T cells expressing NK-cell markers. In germline, CDR1 is MGHDK, CDR2 SYGVNS. The CDR3 consists of 16 residues. What made the TCR beta cDNA was 5'RACE template switching with UMIs. TCRdb reprocessed the 5' RACE reads and stores each CDR3 protein as one record, lacking DNA. The sample data list 250,000 to 300,000 distinct CDR3 sequences. This receptor was obtained from a man aged 18-30 years in good health. This sequence joins TRBV25-1 and TRBJ1-3; lacking DNA, the TRBD1 call made by TCRdb goes unchecked. Sequenced: blood T cells: a sorted CD56 or NKG2C T cell subset, CD4+ or CD8+ T cells, or bulk PBMC T cells (not recorded which). Here the CDR3 reads CASSEFNRVKGNTIYF.